This T cell receptor (beta chain) was obtained from a study of beta chain features in type 1 diabetes. Findings and limits, study-wide: Patients' naive, central memory and regulatory TCRB repertoires appeared more alike than those of healthy donors. Type 1 diabetes patients had TCRB CDR3s that were shorter (moderately but significantly so) in all four CD4+ subsets.

This clone has only a few counts. Its antigen is unidentified. CDR1 SGHKS and CDR2 YYEKEE come from the germline V gene (reference sequence). The trim removed 5 bases at V and 3 bases at J, leaving 7 bases unmatched. The CDR3 has 14 amino acids. The entirety of the isolated RNA underwent reverse transcription, so expressed TCRB transcripts were sequenced. The table came from immunoSEQ multiplex PCR; TCRdb's copy has only in-frame clones and leaves some out. The table lists 160,000 or so clones, approximately 8.7% of them singletons. The source of this sequence is a woman aged 25 to 45 with type 1 diabetes. What was sequenced was central memory CD4+ T cells from blood. The rearrangement uses TRBV5-5 and TRBJ1-2; 7 nucleotides match TRBD1. CDR3 in amino acids: CASSNDRVHYGYTF. The CDR3 region has the DNA TGTGCCAGCAGTAATGACAGGGTTCACTATGGCTACACCTTC.